A single sample is the source of the 23 T cell receptor beta chains below, sequenced in a study of shared clonotypes between healthy human individuals (dated by TCRdb to 2019 to 2021). The library came from the immunoSEQ multiplex PCR assay. The immuneACCESS repertoire file appears here via TCRdb, limited to in-frame rearrangements. These files lack a portion of the clones; in checked studies, under half of the deficit traces to unresolved V genes, and the cause of the others is not known. The sample records some 2 million clones, 85% to 95% of which are singletons. The ten most abundant clones make up 0.13% of the sample. Specimen: naive CD4+ T cells sorted from blood. This specimen's cell subset or site label, per the study, means: CD45RA+ positively selected. The receptors were sampled from a man younger than 30 in good health.

J is TRBJ1-4 and V is TRBV18; D unresolved. This CDR3 has 18 residues. Trimming left V 1 base short and J 0 bases short, with 15 bases between. Germline V gene lookup returns CDR1 KGHSH and CDR2 LQKENI. The CDR3 DNA reads as TGTGCCAGCTCACCACTTAACATTGGAGCTGCAACTAATGAAAAACTGTTTTTT. It codes for CASSPLNIGAATNEKLFF. Combining the CDR3 with reference TRBV18 and TRBJ1-4 gives the whole variable domain NAGVMQNPRHLVRRRGQEARLRCSPMKGHSHVYWYRQLPEEGLKFMVYLQKENIIDESGMPKERFSAEFPKEGPSILRIQQVVRGDSAAYFCASSPLNIGAATNEKLFFGSGTQLSVL.

V gene TRBV10-3 combines with J gene TRBJ1-3; TRBD1 agrees at 7 bases. The CDR3 contains 15 residues. The V gene's germline CDR1 is ENHRY and CDR2 SYGVKD. J lost 4 bases, V lost 4 bases, and 7 bases had no gene match. DNA of the CDR3: TGTGCCATCAGTGCCGAGACAGGGAAAGGAAACACCATATATTTT. Amino acids: CAISAETGKGNTIYF.

The CDR3 DNA is TGCGCCAGCAGCTCACCCGCGGGGGGCGATGAGCAGTTCTTC. Residues: CASSSPAGGDEQFF. The chain is built from TRBV5-1 and TRBJ2-1, with 8 bases aligning to TRBD2. V lost 3 bases to trimming and J lost 8 bases; unmatched junction nucleotides: 7. The CDR3 covers 14 residues. Germline V gene lookup returns CDR1 SGHRS and CDR2 YFSETQ.

J is TRBJ2-7 and V is TRBV2; D is ambiguous. This CDR3 has 12 amino acids. CDR1 is SNHLY and CDR2 is FYNNEI in the germline V gene. V was pared by 7 bases and J by 1 base, with 8 bases between. CDR3 bases: TGTGCCAGCATGTCGGCTTCCTACGAGCAGTACTTC. Translated, it gives CASMSASYEQYF.

The CDR3 DNA sequence: TGTGCCAGCAGTGAAGCGCACCCTAAAACCGGGGAGCTGTTTTTT. Its translation is CASSEAHPKTGELFF. This chain connects TRBV2 to TRBJ2-2; no reliable D call. The length of the CDR3 is 15 residues. V was shortened by 0 bases and J by 5 bases, with 10 bases between the two germline ends. Germline assignment: CDR1 SNHLY and CDR2 FYNNEI.

The chain recombines TRBV2 with TRBJ1-6; D possibly corresponds to TRBD1 (5 bases). From germline, CDR1 is SNHLY and CDR2 FYNNEI. CDR3 length: 16 residues. Trimming left V 7 bases short and J 8 bases short, with 21 bases between. CDR3 coding DNA: TGTGCCAGCACCGTAGACAGTCTTCGGATAGATTCACCCCTCCACTTT. It encodes CASTVDSLRIDSPLHF.

The chain has TRBV2 and TRBJ2-4; D call uncertain. CDR3 length: 14 residues. The germline gives CDR1 SNHLY, CDR2 FYNNEI. V was trimmed by 6 bases and J by 1 base, leaving 10 bases between them. CDR3 amino acids: CASSGFRAKNIQYF. Here the CDR3 DNA reads TGTGCCAGCAGCGGGTTTCGGGCCAAAAACATTCAGTACTTC.

The sample holds one count of this clone. This rearrangement joins TRBV6-5 to TRBJ1-6; D uncertain. Germline V lookup: CDR1 MNHEY, CDR2 SVGAGI. Trimming stripped 0 bases from V and 7 bases from J, with 10 bases between. CDR3 length: 15 amino acids. CDR3 DNA sequence: TGTGCCAGCAGTTACTCCCATTATCCCAATTCACCCCTCCACTTT. This sequence encodes CASSYSHYPNSPLHF.

The chain carries TRBV6-1 and TRBJ2-2; D not resolved. The CDR3 runs to 14 residues. Germline loops: CDR1 MNHNS, CDR2 SASEGT. V gave up 5 bases and J gave up 2 bases, with 9 bases separating them. In nucleotides, the CDR3 is TGTGCCAGCAGTATGGGCTTCAACACCGGGGAGCTGTTTTTT. This sequence encodes CASSMGFNTGELFF.

The V and J genes are TRBV6-6 and TRBJ2-5, with 10 positions matching TRBD2. J lost 12 bases, V lost 4 bases, and 11 bases had no gene match. In germline, CDR1 is MNHNY, CDR2 SVGAGI (reference sequence). The CDR3 runs 14 residues. The CDR3 nucleotides read TGTGCCAGCAGTTTTGCAGGGACTAGCGACTTAGAGTACTTC. Amino acid sequence: CASSFAGTSDLEYF.

The rearrangement joins TRBV6-5 to TRBJ2-5; 11 bases are shared with TRBD2. Germline V CDR1 and CDR2: MNHEY, SVGAGI. The J segment lost 3 bases and the V segment lost 0 bases, leaving 3 bases of the junction unmatched. The CDR3 contains 16 residues. This CDR3 is CASSYSSSGGKETQYF. In DNA form, the CDR3 reads TGTGCCAGCAGTTACTCGTCTAGCGGGGGGAAAGAGACCCAGTACTTC.

This rearrangement joins TRBV5-1 to TRBJ1-1; D unclear. V shed 7 bases and J shed 4 bases, with 17 bases lying between them. Germline V gene sequence: CDR1 SGHRS, CDR2 YFSETQ. This CDR3 is 14 amino acids long. CDR3 residues: CASVRAPGGTEAFF. CDR3 DNA: TGCGCCAGCGTACGGGCTCCAGGTGGCACTGAAGCTTTCTTT. The whole variable domain, filled in from reference TRBV5-1 and TRBJ1-1, reads KAGVTQTPRYLIKTRGQQVTLSCSPISGHRSVSWYQQTPGQGLQFLFEYFSETQRNKGNFPGRFSGRQFSNSRSEMNVSTLELGDSALYLCASVRAPGGTEAFFGQGTRLTVV.

This sequence joins TRBV5-1 and TRBJ2-7, with D possibly TRBD2 on 6 matching bases. The germline CDR1 and CDR2 sequences are SGHRS and YFSETQ. The CDR3 covers 16 residues. Trimming took off 0 bases at V and 0 bases at J, with 13 bases between the two ends. This CDR3 reads CASSLGGRESSYEQYF. For the CDR3, the DNA is TGCGCCAGCAGCTTGGGAGGGCGGGAAAGCTCCTACGAGCAGTACTTC.

This rearrangement joins TRBV7-9 to TRBJ1-2; D remains unclear. Trimming took 2 bases from V and 2 from J, leaving 15 bases between them. The CDR3 runs to 16 residues. From germline, CDR1 is SEHNR and CDR2 FQNEAQ (reference sequence). The CDR3 reads CASSLFLQAPNYGYTF. As DNA, the CDR3 is TGTGCCAGCAGCTTATTTCTTCAGGCCCCGAACTATGGCTACACCTTC.

Concerning this clone: The sample carries other DNA sequences with the same CDR3. The V gene is TRBV6-5, the J gene TRBJ2-7; TRBD2 agrees at 10 bases. Losses at the gene ends were 4 bases for V and 2 bases for J; bases not matched to a gene: 2. The CDR3 totals 14 residues. The V gene's germline CDR1 is MNHEY and CDR2 SVGAGI. Written as DNA, the CDR3 is TGTGCCAGCAGTTCTAGCGGGGGTACCTACGAGCAGTACTTC. Translation: CASSSSGGTYEQYF.

This chain joins TRBV6-5 and TRBJ2-5, with D possibly matching TRBD2 (5 bases). V was clipped by 8 bases and J by 5 bases, with 18 bases between them. Germline V CDR1 and CDR2: MNHEY, SVGAGI. The CDR3 runs to 14 residues. The DNA of the CDR3 is TGTGCCAGCGGGAGCGGAACACGGCGCGAGACCCAGTACTTC. It codes for CASGSGTRRETQYF.

A note on this clone: Sequence at one end of the junction differs from germline and may be a read error. This chain joins TRBV5-1 and TRBJ2-7; 10 bases fit TRBD1. CDR3 length equals 14 residues. Germline values: CDR1 SGHRS, CDR2 YFSETQ. The CDR3 spells CASKSGTGDFEEYF. The CDR3 bases are TGCGCCAGCAAGTCGGGGACAGGGGACTTCGAGGAGTACTTC. The full variable domain, rest sourced from reference TRBV5-1 and TRBJ2-7, is KAGVTQTPRYLIKTRGQQVTLSCSPISGHRSVSWYQQTPGQGLQFLFEYFSETQRNKGNFPGRFSGRQFSNSRSEMNVSTLELGDSALYLCASKSGTGDFEEYFGPGTRLTVT.

Concerning this clone itself: It may be a read error: a sequence one base away is much more abundant. Distinct nucleotide sequences in the sample also encode this CDR3. V usage is TRBV5-1 and J usage is TRBJ1-5; D is uncertain. This CDR3 comprises 15 residues. Germline loops: CDR1 SGHRS, CDR2 YFSETQ. Trimming pared 0 bases from V and 1 base from J, leaving 8 bases between. The CDR3 loop reads CASSLAGRSNQPQHF. As DNA, the CDR3 is TGCGCCAGCAGCTTGGCCGGGAGGAGCAATCAGCCCCAGCATTTT.

The V and J genes are TRBV11-2 and TRBJ2-6; TRBD2 might be the D (6 bases). V was shortened by 5 bases and J by 0 bases, with 20 bases between the two germline ends. Germline loops: CDR1 SGHAT, CDR2 FQNNGV. The CDR3 covers 19 residues. The DNA of the CDR3 is TGTGCCAGCAGCCCGGCCCAACGGGGGTTTGGCTCTGGGGCCAACGTCCTGACTTTC. Translating gives CASSPAQRGFGSGANVLTF.

The chain combines TRBV28 with TRBJ1-6; TRBD1 aligns across 7 bases. The CDR3 length is 15 residues. V gave up 5 bases and J gave up 7 bases; unmatched junction bases: 8. Germline V lookup: CDR1 MDHEN, CDR2 SYDVKM. CDR3 sequence reads: CASSLADRDNSPLHF. CDR3 in DNA: TGTGCCAGCAGTCTCGCCGACAGGGACAATTCACCCCTCCACTTT.

Concerning this clone itself: Additional DNA sequences in this sample encode the identical CDR3. The rearrangement joins TRBV7-2 to TRBJ2-3, with D perhaps TRBD2 (6 bases). CDR3 length: 15 residues. Trimming took 1 base from V and 0 from J, leaving 8 bases between them. Germline loops: CDR1 SGHTA, CDR2 FQGNSA. Written as DNA, the CDR3 is TGTGCCAGCAGCTTAGACGGGACTAGCACAGATACGCAGTATTTT. This translates into CASSLDGTSTDTQYF.

Here the CDR3 DNA reads TGTGCCAACCGGGGTTCAGGGGAACATGGCTACACCTTC. Translated: CANRGSGEHGYTF. V usage is TRBV6-1 and J usage is TRBJ1-2; D perhaps matches TRBD1 (6 bases). The CDR3 is 13 residues long. The germline CDR1 and CDR2 sequences are MNHNS and SASEGT. V was pared by 10 bases and J by 6 bases, with 18 bases between.

V is TRBV5-1 and J is TRBJ1-4, with D possibly matching TRBD1 (5 bases). Trimming cost V 8 bases and J 0 bases, with 14 bases left between them. CDR1 is SGHRS and CDR2 is YFSETQ in the germline V gene. This CDR3 spans 15 amino acids. The CDR3 DNA follows: TGCGCCAGTGCCGGGGCCGGGACAACTAATGAAAAACTGTTTTTT. Translation: CASAGAGTTNEKLFF.